This TCR beta chain was found in a study of T cells in Graves' hyperthyroidism and ophthalmopathy. As for the study in general: Once the initial diagnosis was made, peripheral blood was obtained before any treatment.

The TCR beta CDR3 regions underwent amplification using RNA transcripts as the source. The primer set for the first-round RT-PCR of the TCR CDR3 was HTBI. TCRdb called the multiplex PCR reads again in MiXCR, with one record for every CDR3 protein. Seen here are about 250,000 distinct CDR3 sequences, almost 25% observed once, and the top ten hold about a third. Trimming took off 3 bases at V and 4 bases at J, with 14 bases between the two ends. This CDR3 spans 16 amino acids. The germline V gene encodes CDR1 KGHDR and CDR2 SFDVKD. Source material: blood. This sequence originates from a woman in her 40s with Graves' ophthalmopathy. The chain has TRBV24-1 and TRBJ2-2, with D perhaps TRBD2 (7 bases). CDR3 sequence (DNA): TGTGCCACCAGTGATCCAGGGGAGGGAACCACCGGGGAGCTGTTTTTT. This sequence encodes CATSDPGEGTTGELFF.